These 5 T cell receptor beta chains share one sample of origin, sequenced in a study of T cells in Graves' hyperthyroidism and ophthalmopathy. Researchers took RNA transcripts and amplified the TCR beta CDR3 regions from them. TCR CDR3 regions were first amplified by RT-PCR with HTBI primers. TCRdb reprocessed the multiplex PCR reads with MiXCR, giving one entry per CDR3 protein. The data hold 500,000 to 650,000 distinct CDR3 sequences, with 14% observed a single time. The sample taken for sequencing was blood. The receptors were sampled from a woman aged 40 to 49 with Graves' hyperthyroidism.

In this sample, this clonotype turned up a few times. The chain couples TRBV28 to TRBJ1-4; D remains unclear. Germline-derived CDR1 and CDR2 are MDHEN and SYDVKM. The V end lost 1 base, the J end lost 6 bases, and 3 bases lay between the germline ends. CDR3 length equals 12 residues. The CDR3 loop is CASSLLDEKLFF. CDR3 nucleotide sequence: TGTGCCAGCAGTTTATTAGATGAAAAACTGTTTTTT.

The rearrangement joins TRBV4-2 to TRBJ2-5; 7 positions agree with TRBD2. J lost 5 bases, V lost 0 bases, and 6 bases had no gene match. Germline CDR1 is LGHNA and CDR2 is YNFKEQ. The length of the CDR3 is 15 residues. The CDR3 DNA is TGTGCCAGCAGCCAAGATTACGGGGGAGGGGAGACCCAGTACTTC. Encoded protein: CASSQDYGGGETQYF.

The sample holds many counts of this clonotype. V usage is TRBV20-1 and J usage is TRBJ1-1, with D uncertain. There are 14 residues in the CDR3. Germline lookup yields CDR1 DFQATT and CDR2 SNEGSKA (reference sequence). V was clipped by 3 bases and J by 1 base, with 12 bases between them. CDR3 bases: TGCAGTGCTAGCTCCCCATATAAGAACACTGAAGCTTTCTTT. It encodes CSASSPYKNTEAFF.

This chain links TRBV5-1 with TRBJ1-1, with D perhaps matching TRBD1 (6 bases). The CDR3 totals 12 residues. V was clipped by 1 base and J by 7 bases, with 8 bases between them. Germline V gene lookup returns CDR1 SGHRS and CDR2 YFSETQ. The CDR3 nucleotides read TGCGCCAGCAGCTTGACGGGACATGAAGCTTTCTTT. It translates to CASSLTGHEAFF.

This chain uses TRBV15 with TRBJ2-5; D is perhaps TRBD1 or TRBD2 (5 bases each). CDR1 and CDR2 from the germline V gene are LNHNV and YYDKDF (reference sequence). The germline V and J ends were trimmed by 2 bases and 1 base, with 14 bases remaining between them. The CDR3 covers 16 residues. CDR3 loop: CATSRHGGQGQETQYF. The CDR3, as DNA: TGTGCCACCAGCAGACATGGAGGCCAGGGCCAAGAGACCCAGTACTTC.